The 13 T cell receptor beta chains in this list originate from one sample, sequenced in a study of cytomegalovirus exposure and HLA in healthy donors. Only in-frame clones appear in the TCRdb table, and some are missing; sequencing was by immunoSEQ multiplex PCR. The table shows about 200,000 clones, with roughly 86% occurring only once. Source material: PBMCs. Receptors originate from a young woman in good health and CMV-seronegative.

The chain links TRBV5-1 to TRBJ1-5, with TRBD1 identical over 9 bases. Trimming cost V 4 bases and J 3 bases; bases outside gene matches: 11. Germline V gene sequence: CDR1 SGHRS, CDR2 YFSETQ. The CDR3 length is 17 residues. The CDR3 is CASSHTPGQGNNQPQHF. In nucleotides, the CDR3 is TGCGCCAGCAGCCACACCCCGGGACAGGGAAACAATCAGCCCCAGCATTTT.

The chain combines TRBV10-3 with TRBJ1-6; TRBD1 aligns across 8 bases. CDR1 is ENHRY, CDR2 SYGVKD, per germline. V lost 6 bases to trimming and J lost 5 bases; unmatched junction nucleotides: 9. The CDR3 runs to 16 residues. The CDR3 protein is CAIRGQEGGDNSPLHF. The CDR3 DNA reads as TGTGCCATCAGGGGACAGGAGGGGGGAGATAATTCACCCCTCCACTTT.

The CDR3 loop reads CASSSRLADTYEQYF. The CDR3 nucleotides read TGTGCCAGCAGTTCTCGGCTAGCGGATACCTACGAGCAGTACTTC. The rearrangement uses TRBV27 and TRBJ2-7; the match to TRBD2 covers 7 bases. CDR3 size: 15 residues. V gave up 4 bases and J gave up 2 bases; unmatched junction bases: 8. Germline V gene data show CDR1 as MNHEY and CDR2 as SMNVEV (reference sequence).

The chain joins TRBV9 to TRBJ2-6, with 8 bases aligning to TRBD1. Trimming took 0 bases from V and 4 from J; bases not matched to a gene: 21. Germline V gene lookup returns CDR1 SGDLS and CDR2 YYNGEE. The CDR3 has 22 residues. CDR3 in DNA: TGTGCCAGCAGCGTAGAAACTCCCCCCCCGCAGGGGGCGTCGGTCGGGGCCAACGTCCTGACTTTC. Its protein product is CASSVETPPPQGASVGANVLTF. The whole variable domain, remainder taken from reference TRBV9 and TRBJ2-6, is DSGVTQTPKHLITATGQRVTLRCSPRSGDLSVYWYQQSLDQGLQFLIQYYNGEERAKGNILERFSAQQFPDLHSELNLSSLELGDSALYFCASSVETPPPQGASVGANVLTFGAGSRLTVL.

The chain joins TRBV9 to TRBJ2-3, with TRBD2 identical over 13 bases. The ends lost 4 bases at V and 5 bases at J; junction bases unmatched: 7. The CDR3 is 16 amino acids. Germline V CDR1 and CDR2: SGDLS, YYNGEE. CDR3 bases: TGTGCCAGCAGCACAACTAGCGGGGGGGCCATAGATACGCAGTATTTT. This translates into CASSTTSGGAIDTQYF.

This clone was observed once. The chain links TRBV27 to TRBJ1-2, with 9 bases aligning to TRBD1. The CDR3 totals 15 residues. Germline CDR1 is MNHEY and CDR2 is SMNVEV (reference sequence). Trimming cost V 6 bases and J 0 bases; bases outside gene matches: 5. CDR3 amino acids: CASRLDRGPNYGYTF. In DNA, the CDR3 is TGTGCCAGCAGGTTGGACAGGGGACCTAACTATGGCTACACCTTC.

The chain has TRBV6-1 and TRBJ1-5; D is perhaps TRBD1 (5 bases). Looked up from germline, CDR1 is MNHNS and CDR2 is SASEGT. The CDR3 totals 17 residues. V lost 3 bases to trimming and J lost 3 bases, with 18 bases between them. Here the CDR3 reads CASSDFLYRDSNQPQHF. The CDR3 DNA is TGTGCCAGCAGTGATTTCTTATACCGGGACTCCAATCAGCCCCAGCATTTT.

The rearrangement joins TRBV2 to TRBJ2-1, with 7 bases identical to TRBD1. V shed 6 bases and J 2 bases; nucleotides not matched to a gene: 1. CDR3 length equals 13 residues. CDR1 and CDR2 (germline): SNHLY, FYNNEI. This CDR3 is CASRQGAYNEQFF. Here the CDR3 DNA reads TGTGCCAGCAGGCAGGGGGCCTACAATGAGCAGTTCTTC.

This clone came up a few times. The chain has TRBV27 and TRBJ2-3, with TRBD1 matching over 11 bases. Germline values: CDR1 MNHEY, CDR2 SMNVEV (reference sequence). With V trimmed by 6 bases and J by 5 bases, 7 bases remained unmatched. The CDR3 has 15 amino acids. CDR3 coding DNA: TGTGCCAGCAGATACCCGGGACAGGGGGTAGATACGCAGTATTTT. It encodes CASRYPGQGVDTQYF.

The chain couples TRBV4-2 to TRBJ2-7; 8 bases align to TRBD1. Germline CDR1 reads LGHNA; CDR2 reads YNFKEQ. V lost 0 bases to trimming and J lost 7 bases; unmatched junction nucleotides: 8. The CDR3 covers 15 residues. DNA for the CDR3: TGTGCCAGCAGCCAAGAGGACAGGGTCGCGAGAGAGCAGTACTTC. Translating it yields CASSQEDRVAREQYF.

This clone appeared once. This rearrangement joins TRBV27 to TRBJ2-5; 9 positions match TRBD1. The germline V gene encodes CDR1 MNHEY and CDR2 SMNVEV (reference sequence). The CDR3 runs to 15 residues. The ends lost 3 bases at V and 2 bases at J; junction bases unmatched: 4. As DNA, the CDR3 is TGTGCCAGCAGTTTGTTTGGGACAGGGCAAGAGACCCAGTACTTC. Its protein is CASSLFGTGQETQYF.

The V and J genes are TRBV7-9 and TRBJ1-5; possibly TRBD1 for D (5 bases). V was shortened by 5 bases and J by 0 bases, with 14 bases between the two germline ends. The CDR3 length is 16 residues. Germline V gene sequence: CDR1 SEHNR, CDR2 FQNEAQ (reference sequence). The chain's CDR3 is CASSPETDYSNQPQHF. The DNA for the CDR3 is TGTGCCAGCAGCCCGGAGACAGATTATAGCAATCAGCCCCAGCATTTT.

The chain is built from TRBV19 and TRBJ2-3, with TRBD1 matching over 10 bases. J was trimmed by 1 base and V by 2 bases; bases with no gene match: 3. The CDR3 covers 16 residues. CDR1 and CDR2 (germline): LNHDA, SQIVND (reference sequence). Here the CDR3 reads CASSIPGTGGTDTQYF. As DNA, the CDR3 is TGTGCCAGTAGTATACCCGGGACAGGGGGCACAGATACGCAGTATTTT.